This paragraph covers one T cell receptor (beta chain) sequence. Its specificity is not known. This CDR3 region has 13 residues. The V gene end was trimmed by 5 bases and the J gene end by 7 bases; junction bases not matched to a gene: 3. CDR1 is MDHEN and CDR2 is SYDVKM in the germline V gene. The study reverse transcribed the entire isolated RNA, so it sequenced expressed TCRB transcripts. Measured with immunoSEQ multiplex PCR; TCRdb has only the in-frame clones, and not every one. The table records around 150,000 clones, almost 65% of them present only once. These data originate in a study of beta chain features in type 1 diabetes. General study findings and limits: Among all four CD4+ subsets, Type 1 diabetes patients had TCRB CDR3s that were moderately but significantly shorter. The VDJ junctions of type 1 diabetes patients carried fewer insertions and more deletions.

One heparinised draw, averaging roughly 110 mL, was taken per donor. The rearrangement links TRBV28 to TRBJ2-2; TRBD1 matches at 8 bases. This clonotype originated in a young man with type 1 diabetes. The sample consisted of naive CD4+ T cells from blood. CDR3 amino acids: CASSPGQGGELFF. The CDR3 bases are TGTGCCAGCAGTCCCGGACAGGGCGGGGAGCTGTTTTTT. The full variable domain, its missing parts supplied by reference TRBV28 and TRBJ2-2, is DVKVTQSSRYLVKRTGEKVFLECVQDMDHENMFWYRQDPGLGLRLIYFSYDVKMKEKGDIPEGYSVSREKKERFSLILESASTNQTSMYLCASSPGQGGELFFGEGSRLTVL.